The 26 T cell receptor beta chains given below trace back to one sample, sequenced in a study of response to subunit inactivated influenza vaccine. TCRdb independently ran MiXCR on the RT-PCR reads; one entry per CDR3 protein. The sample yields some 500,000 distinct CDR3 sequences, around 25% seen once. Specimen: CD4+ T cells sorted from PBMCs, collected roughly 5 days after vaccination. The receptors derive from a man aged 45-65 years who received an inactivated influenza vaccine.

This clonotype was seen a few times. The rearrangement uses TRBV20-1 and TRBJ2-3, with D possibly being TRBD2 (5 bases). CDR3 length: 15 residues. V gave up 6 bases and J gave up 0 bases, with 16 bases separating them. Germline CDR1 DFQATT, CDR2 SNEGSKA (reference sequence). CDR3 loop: CSAPSRRTSTDTQYF. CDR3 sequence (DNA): TGCAGTGCACCTTCTCGGCGGACTAGCACAGATACGCAGTATTTT.

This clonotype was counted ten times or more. CDR3 in amino acids: CATSRRTSGRADEQYF. The DNA for the CDR3 is TGTGCCACCAGCAGACGGACTAGCGGGAGGGCCGACGAGCAGTACTTC. The chain carries TRBV15 and TRBJ2-7, with 15 bases identical to TRBD2. V gave up 2 bases and J gave up 5 bases; unmatched junction bases: 4. Looked up from germline, CDR1 is LNHNV and CDR2 is YYDKDF (reference sequence). There are 16 residues in the CDR3.

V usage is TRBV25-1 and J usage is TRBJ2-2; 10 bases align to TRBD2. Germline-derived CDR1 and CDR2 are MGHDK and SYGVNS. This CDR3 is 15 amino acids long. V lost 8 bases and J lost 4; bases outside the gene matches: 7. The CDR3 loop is CASVPSGSSTGELFF. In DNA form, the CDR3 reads TGTGCCAGCGTACCTAGCGGGAGTAGCACCGGGGAGCTGTTTTTT.

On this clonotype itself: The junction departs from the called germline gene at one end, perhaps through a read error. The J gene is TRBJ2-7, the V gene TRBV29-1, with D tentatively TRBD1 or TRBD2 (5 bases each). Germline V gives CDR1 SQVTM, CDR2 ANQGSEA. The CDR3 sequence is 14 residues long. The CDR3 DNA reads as TGCAGAGTTGAAGGAGGCCGGACAAGCCACGAGCAGTACTTC. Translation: CRVEGGRTSHEQYF.

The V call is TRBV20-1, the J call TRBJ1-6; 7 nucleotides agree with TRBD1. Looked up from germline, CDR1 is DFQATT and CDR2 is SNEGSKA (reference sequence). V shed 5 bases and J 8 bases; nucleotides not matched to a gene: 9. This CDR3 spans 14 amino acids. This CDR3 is CSAPLTGVDSPLHF. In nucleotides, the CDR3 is TGCAGTGCTCCGCTAACAGGGGTTGATTCACCCCTCCACTTT.

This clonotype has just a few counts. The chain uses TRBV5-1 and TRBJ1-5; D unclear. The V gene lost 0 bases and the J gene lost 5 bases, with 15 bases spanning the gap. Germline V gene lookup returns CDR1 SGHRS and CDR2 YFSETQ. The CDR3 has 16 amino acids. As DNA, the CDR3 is TGCGCCAGCAGCTTGGGCGGAAGGGTGGGCCATCAGCCCCAGCATTTT. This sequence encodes CASSLGGRVGHQPQHF.

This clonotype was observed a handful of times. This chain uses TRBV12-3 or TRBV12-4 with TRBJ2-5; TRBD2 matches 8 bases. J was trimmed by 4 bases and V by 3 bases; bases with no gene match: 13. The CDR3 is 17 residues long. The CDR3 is CASSLGVVAGTTETQYF. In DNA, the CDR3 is TGTGCCAGCAGTTTGGGGGTGGTAGCGGGGACAACAGAGACCCAGTACTTC.

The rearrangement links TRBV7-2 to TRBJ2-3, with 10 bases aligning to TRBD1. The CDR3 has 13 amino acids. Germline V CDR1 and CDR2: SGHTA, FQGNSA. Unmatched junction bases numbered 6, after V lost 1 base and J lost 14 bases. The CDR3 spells CASSLGDRGIRYF. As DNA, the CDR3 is TGTGCCAGCAGCTTAGGGGACAGGGGCATTAGGTATTTT.

For the CDR3, the DNA is TGCAGTGCCCTAGACAGCGGGGATTCACCCCTCCACTTT. This sequence encodes CSALDSGDSPLHF. The chain employs TRBV20-1 and TRBJ1-6; D may be TRBD1 (5 bases). Looked up from germline, CDR1 is DFQATT and CDR2 is SNEGSKA (reference sequence). This CDR3 has 13 amino acids. Trimming removed 6 bases from V and 8 bases from J, with 14 bases in between.

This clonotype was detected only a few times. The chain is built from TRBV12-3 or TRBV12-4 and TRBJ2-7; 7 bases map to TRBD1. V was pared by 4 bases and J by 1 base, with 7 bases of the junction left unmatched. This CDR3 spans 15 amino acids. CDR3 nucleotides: TGTGCCAGCAGTTCCCGCCGGGACAGTTCCTACGAGCAGTACTTC. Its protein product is CASSSRRDSSYEQYF.

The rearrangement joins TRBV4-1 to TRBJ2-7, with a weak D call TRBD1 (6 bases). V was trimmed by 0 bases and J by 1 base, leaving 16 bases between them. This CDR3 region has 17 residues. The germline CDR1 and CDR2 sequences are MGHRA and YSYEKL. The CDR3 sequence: CASSQDRGPTRSYEQYF. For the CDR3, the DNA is TGCGCCAGCAGCCAAGACAGGGGCCCCACGAGATCCTACGAGCAGTACTTC.

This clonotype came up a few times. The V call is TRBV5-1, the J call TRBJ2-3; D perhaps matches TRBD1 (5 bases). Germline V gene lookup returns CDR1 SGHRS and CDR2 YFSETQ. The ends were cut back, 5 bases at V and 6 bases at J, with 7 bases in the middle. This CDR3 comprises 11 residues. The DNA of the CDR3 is TGCGCCAGCAGTAACAGGGATACGCAGTATTTT. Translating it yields CASSNRDTQYF.

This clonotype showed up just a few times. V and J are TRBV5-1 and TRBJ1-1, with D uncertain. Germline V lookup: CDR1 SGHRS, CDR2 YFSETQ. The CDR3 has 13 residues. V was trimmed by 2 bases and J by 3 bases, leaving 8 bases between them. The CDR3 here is CASSFYGYTEAFF. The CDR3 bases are TGCGCCAGCAGCTTTTACGGCTACACTGAAGCTTTCTTT.

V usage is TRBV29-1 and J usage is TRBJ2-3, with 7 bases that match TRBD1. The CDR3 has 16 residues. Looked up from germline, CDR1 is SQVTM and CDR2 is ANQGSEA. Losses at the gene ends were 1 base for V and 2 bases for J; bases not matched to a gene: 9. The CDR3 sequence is CSVEGPTGQATDTQYF. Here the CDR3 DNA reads TGCAGCGTTGAAGGTCCGACAGGGCAGGCCACAGATACGCAGTATTTT.

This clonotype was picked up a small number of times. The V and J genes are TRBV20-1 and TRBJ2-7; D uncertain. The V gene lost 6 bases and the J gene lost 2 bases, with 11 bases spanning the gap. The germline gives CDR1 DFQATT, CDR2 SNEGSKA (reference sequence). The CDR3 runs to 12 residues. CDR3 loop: CSAPGSTYEQYF. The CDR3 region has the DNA TGCAGTGCACCGGGCTCCACCTACGAGCAGTACTTC.

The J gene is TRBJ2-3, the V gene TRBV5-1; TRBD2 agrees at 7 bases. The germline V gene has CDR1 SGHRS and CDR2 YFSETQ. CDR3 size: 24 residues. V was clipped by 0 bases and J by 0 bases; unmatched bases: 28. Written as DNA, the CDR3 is TGCGCCAGCAGCTTGGAGCGGACATCTCTAGCGGAAGGTCCCACCTCCTCTAGCACAGATACGCAGTATTTT. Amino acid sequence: CASSLERTSLAEGPTSSSTDTQYF. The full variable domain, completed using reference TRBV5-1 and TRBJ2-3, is KAGVTQTPRYLIKTRGQQVTLSCSPISGHRSVSWYQQTPGQGLQFLFEYFSETQRNKGNFPGRFSGRQFSNSRSEMNVSTLELGDSALYLCASSLERTSLAEGPTSSSTDTQYFGPGTRLTVL.

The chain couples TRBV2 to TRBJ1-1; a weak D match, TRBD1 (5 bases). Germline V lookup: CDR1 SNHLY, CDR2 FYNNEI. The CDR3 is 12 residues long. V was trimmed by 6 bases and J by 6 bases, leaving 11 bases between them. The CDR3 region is CASRQGIAEAFF. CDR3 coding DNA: TGTGCCAGCAGGCAGGGTATTGCTGAAGCTTTCTTT.

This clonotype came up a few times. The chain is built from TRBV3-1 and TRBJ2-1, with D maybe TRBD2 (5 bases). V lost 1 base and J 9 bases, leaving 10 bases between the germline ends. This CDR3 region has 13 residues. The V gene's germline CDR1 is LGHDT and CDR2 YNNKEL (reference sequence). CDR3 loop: CASSQVSAGEQFF. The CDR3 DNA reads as TGTGCCAGCAGCCAAGTTAGTGCGGGTGAGCAGTTCTTC.

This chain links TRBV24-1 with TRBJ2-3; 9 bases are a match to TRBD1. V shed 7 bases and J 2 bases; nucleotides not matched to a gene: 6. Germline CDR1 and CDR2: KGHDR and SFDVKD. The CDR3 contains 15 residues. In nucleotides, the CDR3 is TGTGCCACCAGCTATAGACAGGGGGTCACAGATACGCAGTATTTT. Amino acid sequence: CATSYRQGVTDTQYF.

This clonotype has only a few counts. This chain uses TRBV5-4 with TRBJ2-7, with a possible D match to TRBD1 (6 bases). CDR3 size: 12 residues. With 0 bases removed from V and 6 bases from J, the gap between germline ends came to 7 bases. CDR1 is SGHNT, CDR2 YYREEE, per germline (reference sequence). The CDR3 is CASSLVGAEQYF. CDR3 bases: TGTGCCAGCAGCTTGGTGGGGGCCGAGCAGTACTTC.

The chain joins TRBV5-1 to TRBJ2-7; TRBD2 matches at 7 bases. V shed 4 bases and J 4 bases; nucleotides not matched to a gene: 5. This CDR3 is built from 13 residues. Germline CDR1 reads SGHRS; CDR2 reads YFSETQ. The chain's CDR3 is CASSERGPYEQYF. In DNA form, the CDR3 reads TGCGCCAGCAGCGAGCGGGGACCTTACGAGCAGTACTTC. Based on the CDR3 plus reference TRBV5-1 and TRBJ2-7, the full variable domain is KAGVTQTPRYLIKTRGQQVTLSCSPISGHRSVSWYQQTPGQGLQFLFEYFSETQRNKGNFPGRFSGRQFSNSRSEMNVSTLELGDSALYLCASSERGPYEQYFGPGTRLTVT.

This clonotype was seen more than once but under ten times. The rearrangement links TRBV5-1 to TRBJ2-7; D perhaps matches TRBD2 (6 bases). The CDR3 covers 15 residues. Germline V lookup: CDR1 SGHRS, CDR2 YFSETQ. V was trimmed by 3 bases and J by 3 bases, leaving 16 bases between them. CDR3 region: CASSSVPGAVYEQYF. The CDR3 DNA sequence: TGCGCCAGCAGCTCGGTACCGGGAGCAGTCTACGAGCAGTACTTC.

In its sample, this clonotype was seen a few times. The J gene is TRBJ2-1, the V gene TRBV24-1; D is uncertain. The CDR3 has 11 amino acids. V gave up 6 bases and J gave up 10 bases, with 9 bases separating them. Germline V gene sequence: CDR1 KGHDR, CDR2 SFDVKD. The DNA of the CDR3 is TGTGCCACCAGTCAGTCCGGGGAGCAGTTCTTC. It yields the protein CATSQSGEQFF.

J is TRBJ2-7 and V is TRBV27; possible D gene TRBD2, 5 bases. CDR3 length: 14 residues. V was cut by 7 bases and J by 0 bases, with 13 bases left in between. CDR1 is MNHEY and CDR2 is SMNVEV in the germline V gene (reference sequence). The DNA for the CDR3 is TGTGCCAGCAAACTAGGGCCCACCTCCTACGAGCAGTACTTC. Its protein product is CASKLGPTSYEQYF.

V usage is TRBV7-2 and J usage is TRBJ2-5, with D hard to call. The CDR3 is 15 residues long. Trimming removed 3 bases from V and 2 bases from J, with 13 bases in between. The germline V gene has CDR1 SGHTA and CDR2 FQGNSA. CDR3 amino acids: CASSFDRVRQETQYF. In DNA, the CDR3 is TGTGCCAGCAGCTTTGATCGGGTTCGGCAAGAGACCCAGTACTTC.

CDR3 in amino acids: CAWSVFGGTTDTQYF. The CDR3 DNA reads as TGTGCCTGGAGTGTTTTTGGAGGGACCACAGATACGCAGTATTTT. The genes are TRBV30 and TRBJ2-3; tentative D call: TRBD2 (6 bases). The CDR3 sequence is 15 residues long. V gave up 0 bases and J gave up 2 bases, with 12 bases separating them. The germline gives CDR1 GTSNPN, CDR2 SVGIG (reference sequence).